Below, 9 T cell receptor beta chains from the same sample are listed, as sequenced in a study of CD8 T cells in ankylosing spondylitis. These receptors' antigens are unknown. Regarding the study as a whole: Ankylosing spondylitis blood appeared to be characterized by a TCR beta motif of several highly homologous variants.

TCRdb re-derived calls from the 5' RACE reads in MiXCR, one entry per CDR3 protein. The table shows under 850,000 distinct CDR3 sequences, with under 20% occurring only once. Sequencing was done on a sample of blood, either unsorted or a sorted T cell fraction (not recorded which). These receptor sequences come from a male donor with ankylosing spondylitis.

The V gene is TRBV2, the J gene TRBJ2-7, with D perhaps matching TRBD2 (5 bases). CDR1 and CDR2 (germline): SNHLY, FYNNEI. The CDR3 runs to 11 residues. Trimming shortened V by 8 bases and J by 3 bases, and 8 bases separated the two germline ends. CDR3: CASGEFYEQYF. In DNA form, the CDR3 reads TGTGCCAGCGGGGAGTTCTACGAGCAGTACTTC.

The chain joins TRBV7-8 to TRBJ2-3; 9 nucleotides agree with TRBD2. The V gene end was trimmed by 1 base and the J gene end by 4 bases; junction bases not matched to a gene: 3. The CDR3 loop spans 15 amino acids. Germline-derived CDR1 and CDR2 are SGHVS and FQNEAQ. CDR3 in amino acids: CASSLGGRAADTQYF. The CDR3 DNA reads TGTGCCAGCAGCTTAGGCGGGAGGGCCGCAGATACGCAGTATTTT.

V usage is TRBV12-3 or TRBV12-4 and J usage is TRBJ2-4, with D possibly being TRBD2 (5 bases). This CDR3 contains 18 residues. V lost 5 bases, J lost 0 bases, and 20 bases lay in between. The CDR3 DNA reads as TGTGCCAGCAGTCCCGCCCGGGGTAGTAAGCTAGCCAAAAACATTCAGTACTTC. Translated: CASSPARGSKLAKNIQYF.

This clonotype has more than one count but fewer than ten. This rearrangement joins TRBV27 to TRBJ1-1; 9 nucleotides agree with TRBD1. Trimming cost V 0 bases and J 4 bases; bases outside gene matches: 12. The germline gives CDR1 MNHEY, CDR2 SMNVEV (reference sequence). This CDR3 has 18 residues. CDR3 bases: TGTGCCAGCAGTTTATCCCTGATTCGGCCGGGACAGGGCACTGAAGCTTTCTTT. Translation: CASSLSLIRPGQGTEAFF.

In DNA form, the CDR3 reads TGTGCCAGCAGTGCATCTGACAGGGCTATGGGCAATCAGCCCCAGCATTTT. As protein: CASSASDRAMGNQPQHF. J is TRBJ1-5 and V is TRBV2, with TRBD1 matching 7 bases. The CDR3 is 17 residues long. Per the germline V gene, CDR1 is SNHLY and CDR2 is FYNNEI. V lost 4 bases to trimming and J lost 2 bases; unmatched junction nucleotides: 11. The whole variable domain, filled in from reference TRBV2 and TRBJ1-5, reads EPEVTQTPSHQVTQMGQEVILRCVPISNHLYFYWYRQILGQKVEFLVSFYNNEISEKSEIFDDQFSVERPDGSNFTLKIRSTKLEDSAMYFCASSASDRAMGNQPQHFGDGTRLSIL.

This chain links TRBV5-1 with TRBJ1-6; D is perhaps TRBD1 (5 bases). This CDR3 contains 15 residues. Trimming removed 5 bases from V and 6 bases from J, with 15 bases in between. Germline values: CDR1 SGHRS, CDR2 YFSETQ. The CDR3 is CASRRDGSGNSPLHF. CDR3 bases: TGCGCCAGCAGAAGGGACGGATCCGGTAATTCACCCCTCCACTTT.

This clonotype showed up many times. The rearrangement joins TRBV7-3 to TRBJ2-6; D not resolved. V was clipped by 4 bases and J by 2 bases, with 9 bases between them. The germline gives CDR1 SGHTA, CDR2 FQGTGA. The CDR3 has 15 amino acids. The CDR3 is CASSSQIAGANVLTF. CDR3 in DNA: TGTGCCAGCAGCTCACAAATTGCTGGGGCCAACGTCCTGACTTTC.

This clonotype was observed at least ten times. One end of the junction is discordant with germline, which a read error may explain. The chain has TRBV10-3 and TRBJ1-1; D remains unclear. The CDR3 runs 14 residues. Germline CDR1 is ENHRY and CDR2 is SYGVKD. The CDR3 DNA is TGTGCCATCAGGGAGTCTGGGGAGGGAACTGAAGCTTTCTTT. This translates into CAIRESGEGTEAFF.

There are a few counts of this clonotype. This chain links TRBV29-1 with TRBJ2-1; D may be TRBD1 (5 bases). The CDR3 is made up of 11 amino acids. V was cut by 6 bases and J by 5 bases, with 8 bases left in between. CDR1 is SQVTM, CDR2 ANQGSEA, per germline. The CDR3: CSVDSHNEQFF. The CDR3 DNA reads TGCAGCGTCGACAGTCACAATGAGCAGTTCTTC.